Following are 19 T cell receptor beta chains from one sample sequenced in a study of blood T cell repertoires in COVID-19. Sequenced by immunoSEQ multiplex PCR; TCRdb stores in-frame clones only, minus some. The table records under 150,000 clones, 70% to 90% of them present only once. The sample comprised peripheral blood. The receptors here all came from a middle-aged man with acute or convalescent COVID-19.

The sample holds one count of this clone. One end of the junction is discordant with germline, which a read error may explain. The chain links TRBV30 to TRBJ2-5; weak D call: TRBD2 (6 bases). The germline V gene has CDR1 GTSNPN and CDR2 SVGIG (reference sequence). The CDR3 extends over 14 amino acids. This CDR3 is CAWAPGGSQGTQYF. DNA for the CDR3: TGTGCCTGGGCCCCCGGGGGTTCCCAAGGGACCCAGTACTTC. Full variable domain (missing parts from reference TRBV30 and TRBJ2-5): SQTIHQWPATLVQPVGSPLSLECTVEGTSNPNLYWYRQAAGRGLQLLFYSVGIGQISSEVPQNLSASRPQDRQFILSSKKLLLSDSGFYLCAWAPGGSQGTQYFGPGTRLLVL.

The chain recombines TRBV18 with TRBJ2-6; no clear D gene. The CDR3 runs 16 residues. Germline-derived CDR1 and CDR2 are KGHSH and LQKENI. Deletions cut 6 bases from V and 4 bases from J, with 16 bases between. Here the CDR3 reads CASSPPVLGGANVLTF. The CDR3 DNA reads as TGTGCCAGCTCGCCTCCCGTCCTCGGGGGGGCCAACGTCCTGACTTTC.

The CDR3 here is CASSSRSDEQYF. As DNA, the CDR3 is TGCGCCAGCAGCTCGCGGTCGGACGAGCAGTACTTC. V and J are TRBV5-1 and TRBJ2-7, with D hard to call. The V end was cut by 3 bases, the J end by 5 bases, with 9 bases between. From germline, CDR1 is SGHRS and CDR2 YFSETQ. The CDR3 sequence is 12 residues long.

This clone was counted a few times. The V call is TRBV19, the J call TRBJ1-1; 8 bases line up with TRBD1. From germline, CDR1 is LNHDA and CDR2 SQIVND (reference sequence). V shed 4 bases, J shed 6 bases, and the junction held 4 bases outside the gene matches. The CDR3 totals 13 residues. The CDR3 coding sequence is TGTGCCAGTAGTACCAGGGGGCCGGCTGAAGCTTTCTTT. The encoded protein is CASSTRGPAEAFF.

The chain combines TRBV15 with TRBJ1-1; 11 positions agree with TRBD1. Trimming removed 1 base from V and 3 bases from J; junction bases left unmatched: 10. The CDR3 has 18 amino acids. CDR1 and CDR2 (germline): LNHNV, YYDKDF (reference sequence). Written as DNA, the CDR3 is TGTGCCACCAGCAGAGTTAAAAGTGGGACAGGGGGGGACACTGAAGCTTTCTTT. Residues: CATSRVKSGTGGDTEAFF.

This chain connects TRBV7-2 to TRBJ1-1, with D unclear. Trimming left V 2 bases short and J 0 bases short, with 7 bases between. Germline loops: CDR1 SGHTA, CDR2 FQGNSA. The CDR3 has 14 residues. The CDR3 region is CASSLSGMNTEAFF. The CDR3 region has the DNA TGTGCCAGCAGCTTATCCGGGATGAACACTGAAGCTTTCTTT.

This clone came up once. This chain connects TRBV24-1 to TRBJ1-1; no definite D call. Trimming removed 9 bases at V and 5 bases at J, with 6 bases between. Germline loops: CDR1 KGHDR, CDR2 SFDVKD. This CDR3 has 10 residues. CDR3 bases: TGTGCCACCTCCCCAACTGAAGCTTTCTTT. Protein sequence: CATSPTEAFF.

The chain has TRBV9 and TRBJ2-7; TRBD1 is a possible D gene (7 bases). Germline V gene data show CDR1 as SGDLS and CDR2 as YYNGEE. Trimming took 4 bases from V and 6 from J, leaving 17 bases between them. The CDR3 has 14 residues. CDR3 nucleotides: TGTGCCAGCAGCTCACGACAGGGAGGTGGCGAGCAGTACTTC. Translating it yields CASSSRQGGGEQYF.

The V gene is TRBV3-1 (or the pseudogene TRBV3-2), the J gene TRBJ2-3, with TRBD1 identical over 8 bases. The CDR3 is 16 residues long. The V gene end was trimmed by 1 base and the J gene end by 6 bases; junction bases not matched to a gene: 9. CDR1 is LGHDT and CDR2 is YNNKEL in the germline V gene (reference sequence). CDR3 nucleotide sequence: TGTGCCAGCAGCCAAGGGAGGACAGGGTGGCCGGATACGCAGTATTTT. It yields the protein CASSQGRTGWPDTQYF.

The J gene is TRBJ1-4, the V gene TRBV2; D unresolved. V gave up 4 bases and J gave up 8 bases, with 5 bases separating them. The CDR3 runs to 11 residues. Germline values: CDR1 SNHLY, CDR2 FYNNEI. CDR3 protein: CASSVVEKLFF. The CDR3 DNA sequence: TGTGCCAGCAGTGTCGTCGAAAAACTGTTTTTT.

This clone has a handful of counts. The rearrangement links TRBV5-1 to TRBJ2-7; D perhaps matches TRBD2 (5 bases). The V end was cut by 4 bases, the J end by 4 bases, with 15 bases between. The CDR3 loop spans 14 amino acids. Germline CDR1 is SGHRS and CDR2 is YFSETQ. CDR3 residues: CASSPPEREYEQYF. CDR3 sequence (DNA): TGCGCCAGCAGCCCCCCTGAGAGGGAATACGAGCAGTACTTC.

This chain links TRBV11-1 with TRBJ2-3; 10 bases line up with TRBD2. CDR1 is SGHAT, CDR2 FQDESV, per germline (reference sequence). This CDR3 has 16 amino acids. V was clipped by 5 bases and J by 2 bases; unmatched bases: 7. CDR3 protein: CASSRWTSGHTDTQYF. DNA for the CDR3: TGTGCCAGCAGCCGCTGGACTAGCGGACACACAGATACGCAGTATTTT.

The chain's CDR3 is CASSGTGGAGANVLTF. CDR3 DNA: TGTGCCAGCTCAGGGACAGGGGGCGCTGGGGCCAACGTCCTGACTTTC. The chain uses TRBV18 and TRBJ2-6, with 12 bases lining up with TRBD1. After removal of 5 bases from V and 2 bases from J, the junction contained 1 base not matched to a gene. CDR1 and CDR2 from the germline V gene are KGHSH and LQKENI. The length of the CDR3 is 16 residues.

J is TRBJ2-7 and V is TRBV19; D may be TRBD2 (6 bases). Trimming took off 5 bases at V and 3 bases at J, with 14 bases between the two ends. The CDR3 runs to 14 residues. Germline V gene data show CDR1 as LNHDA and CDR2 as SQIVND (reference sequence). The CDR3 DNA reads TGTGCCAGTAGTGGTGCGGGGAAGATCTACGAGCAGTACTTC. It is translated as CASSGAGKIYEQYF. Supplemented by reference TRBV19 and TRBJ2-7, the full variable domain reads DGGITQSPKYLFRKEGQNVTLSCEQNLNHDAMYWYRQDPGQGLRLIYYSQIVNDFQKGDIAEGYSVSREKKESFPLTVTSAQKNPTAFYLCASSGAGKIYEQYFGPGTRLTVT.

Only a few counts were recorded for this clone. The DNA for the CDR3 is TGTGCCAGCAGCTGGGACAGGAACACTGAAGCTTTCTTT. Protein product: CASSWDRNTEAFF. This chain uses TRBV11-1 with TRBJ1-1, with 7 bases matching TRBD1. Germline V gene data show CDR1 as SGHAT and CDR2 as FQDESV (reference sequence). The CDR3 consists of 13 residues. V lost 4 bases and J lost 1; bases outside the gene matches: 0.

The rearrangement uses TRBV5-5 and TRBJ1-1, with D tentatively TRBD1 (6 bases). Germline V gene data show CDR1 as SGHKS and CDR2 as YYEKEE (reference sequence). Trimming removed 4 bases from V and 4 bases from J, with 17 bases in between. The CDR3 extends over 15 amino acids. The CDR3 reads CASSPGQFLVTEAFF. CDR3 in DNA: TGTGCCAGCAGCCCCGGACAGTTTTTAGTCACTGAAGCTTTCTTT. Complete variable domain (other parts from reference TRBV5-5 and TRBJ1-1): DAGVTQSPTHLIKTRGQQVTLRCSPISGHKSVSWYQQVLGQGPQFIFQYYEKEERGRGNFPDRFSARQFPNYSSELNVNALLLGDSALYLCASSPGQFLVTEAFFGQGTRLTVV.

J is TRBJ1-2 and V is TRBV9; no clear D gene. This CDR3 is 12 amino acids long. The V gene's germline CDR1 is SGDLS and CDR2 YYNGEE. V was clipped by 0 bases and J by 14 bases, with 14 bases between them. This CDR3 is CASSVDEGGRTF. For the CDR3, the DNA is TGTGCCAGCAGCGTAGATGAGGGTGGGAGGACCTTC.

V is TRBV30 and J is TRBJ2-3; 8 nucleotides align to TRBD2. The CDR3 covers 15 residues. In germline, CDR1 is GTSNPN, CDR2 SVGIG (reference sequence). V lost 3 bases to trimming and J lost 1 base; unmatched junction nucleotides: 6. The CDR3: CAWSLRGGGTDTQYF. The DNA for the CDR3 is TGTGCCTGGAGCCTACGGGGGGGAGGCACAGATACGCAGTATTTT.

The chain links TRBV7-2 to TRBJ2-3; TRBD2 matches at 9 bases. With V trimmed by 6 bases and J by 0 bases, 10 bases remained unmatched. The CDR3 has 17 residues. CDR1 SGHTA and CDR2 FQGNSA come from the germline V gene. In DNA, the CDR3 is TGTGCCAGCAGATTAAGCCCTAGCGGGGCTAGCACAGATACGCAGTATTTT. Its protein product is CASRLSPSGASTDTQYF.